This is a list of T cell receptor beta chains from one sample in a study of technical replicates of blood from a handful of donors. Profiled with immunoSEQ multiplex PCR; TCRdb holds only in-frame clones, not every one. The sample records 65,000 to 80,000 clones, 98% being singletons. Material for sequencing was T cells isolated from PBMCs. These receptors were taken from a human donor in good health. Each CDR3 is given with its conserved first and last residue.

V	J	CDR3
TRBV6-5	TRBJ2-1	CASGYGRAAWQFF
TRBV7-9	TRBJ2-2	CASSSFGFGAGELFF
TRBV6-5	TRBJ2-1	CASSPANLAAAAQFF
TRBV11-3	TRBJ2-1	CASSTLAGAHNEQFF
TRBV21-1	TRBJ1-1	CASSKELPGNTEAFF
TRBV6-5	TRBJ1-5	CASSRGGHGVPQHF
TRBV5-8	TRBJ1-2	CASSLTTRLYGYTF
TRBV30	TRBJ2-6	CAWSEWSLGTSRVGANVLTF
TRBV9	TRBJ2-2	CASSVRSGGLNTGELFF
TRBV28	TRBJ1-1	CASSFSGHWNEAFF
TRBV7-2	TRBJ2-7	CASSLGDSRYEQYF
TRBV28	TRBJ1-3	CASSRTGSGNTIYF
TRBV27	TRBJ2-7	CASSSWTSGRGEQYF
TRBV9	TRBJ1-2	CASSATGAHGYTF
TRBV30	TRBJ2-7	CAWTWDSIYEQYF
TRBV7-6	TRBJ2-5	CASSLGSQVRKETQYF
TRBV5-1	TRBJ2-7	CASSPTGPLSYEQYF
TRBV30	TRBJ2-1	CAGKIHNEQFF
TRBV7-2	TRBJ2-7	CASSGQGYEQYF
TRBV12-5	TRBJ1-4	CASGFREINEKLFF
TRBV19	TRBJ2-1	CASSLGLAGASRFF
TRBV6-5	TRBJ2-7	CASSYYTGASYEQYF
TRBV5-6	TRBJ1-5	CASSLWGGPPIQPQHF
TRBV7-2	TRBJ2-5	CASSERTGQETQYF
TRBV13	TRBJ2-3	CASSLVVSGLAGFTDTQYF
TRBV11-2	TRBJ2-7	CASSSGLAYEQYF
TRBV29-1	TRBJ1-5	CSAGDTSNQPQHF
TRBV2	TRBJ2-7	CASSATTSGVYEQYF
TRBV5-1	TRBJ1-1	CASKTGLNTEAFF
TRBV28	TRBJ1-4	CASSPRTGANEKLFF
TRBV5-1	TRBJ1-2	CASSLAVDGQGYTF
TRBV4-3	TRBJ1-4	CASSQDRGLATNEKLFF
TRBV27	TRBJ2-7	CANPGQGNYEQYF
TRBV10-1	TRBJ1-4	CASSESPRNVLFF
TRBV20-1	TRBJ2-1	CSATEDEQFF
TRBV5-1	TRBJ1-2	CASSLDGGGVYGYTF
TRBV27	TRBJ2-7	CASSSVTGGGYEQYF
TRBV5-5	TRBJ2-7	CASSYDRKQYF
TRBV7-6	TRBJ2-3	CASSTGGDSYTDTQYF
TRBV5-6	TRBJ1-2	CASSRTVYGYTF
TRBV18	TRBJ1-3	CASSPPLRNTIYF
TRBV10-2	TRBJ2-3	CASSPGTGSTDTQYF
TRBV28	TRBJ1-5	CASSLRGGAMNQPQHF
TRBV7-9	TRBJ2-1	CASELSSYNEQFF
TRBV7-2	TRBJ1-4	CASSLRQNNEKLFF
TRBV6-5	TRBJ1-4	CASSYSTGGYEKLFF
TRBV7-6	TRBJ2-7	CASSPGYEQYF
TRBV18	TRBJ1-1	CASSPKEGMNTEAFF
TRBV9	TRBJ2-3	CASSVDEGSTDTQYF
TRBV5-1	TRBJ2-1	CASSSSGSSYNEQFF
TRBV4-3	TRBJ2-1	CASSWDREQNEQFF
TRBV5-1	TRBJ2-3	CASSPGLNTDTQYF